This T cell receptor beta chain derives from a study of shared clonotypes between healthy human individuals. In the study overall: The donors, a couple of women and three men, were aged 18 to 49. Each donor contributed plates that comprised three CD4 naive, three CD4 memory, two CD8 naive and one CD8 memory.

About this clone: Its antigen is undetermined.

The naive CD8 population came from CD45RO-negative cells selected for CCR7, without terminally differentiated effector memory CD45RA+ cells. General study results and limits: Naive CD4 clonotypes were shared across a handful of donors at roughly 5.3%.

This table comes from immunoSEQ multiplex PCR, and its TCRdb copy is limited to in-frame clones, with some not included. This sample has 1.5 million to 2.5 million clones; roughly 94% occur once, and the top ten carry 1.2%. The TCR originated in a man aged 18 to 29 in good health. Material: naive CD8+ T cells sorted from blood.

CDR3 in amino acids: CASRGLALEQFF. The CDR3, as DNA: TGTGCCAGCAGGGGACTAGCCCTGGAGCAGTTCTTC. The J gene is TRBJ2-1, the V gene TRBV9; 9 nucleotides line up with TRBD2. Germline V gives CDR1 SGDLS, CDR2 YYNGEE. V shed 5 bases and J 10 bases; nucleotides not matched to a gene: 4. The length of the CDR3 is 12 residues.